The rows below give T cell receptor beta chains drawn from one sample of a study of T-cell reconstitution after alpha-beta-depleted transplantation in children. TCRdb itself ran the PCR reads through MiXCR, one entry per CDR3 protein. In the table there are hundreds of thousands of distinct CDR3 sequences, 10% to 15% of which are singletons. The sequencing used PBMCs, mostly from graft donor cells, collected 360 days after TCRalphabeta/CD19-depleted stem cell transplant. All receptors derive from a male patient between 5 and 17 years old who had a stem cell transplant for acute myeloid leukemia, so the T cells may come from the graft donor. CDR3s include the opening cysteine and the closing phenylalanine or tryptophan. The order of the fields is V gene, CDR3 protein.

v_gene: TRBV5-1; CDR3aa: CASSLAAGVISGANVLTF
v_gene: TRBV20-1; CDR3aa: CSARAIGGANTGELFF
v_gene: TRBV6-5; CDR3aa: CASSYFTGGSYEQYF
v_gene: TRBV5-1; CDR3aa: CASSLAGGSGGDEQYF
v_gene: TRBV29-1; CDR3aa: CSVGRLAGEETQYF
v_gene: TRBV5-5; CDR3aa: CASSLDYWSYEQYF
v_gene: TRBV20-1; CDR3aa: CSARGRDRGSGANVLTF
v_gene: TRBV20-1; CDR3aa: CSAGLPAGSYEQYF
v_gene: TRBV20-1; CDR3aa: CCARDGLAGAWYEQYF
v_gene: TRBV29-1; CDR3aa: CSVERRGRNTGELFF
v_gene: TRBV20-1; CDR3aa: CSARKGSSNQPQHF
v_gene: TRBV28; CDR3aa: CATNPGLMNTEAFF
v_gene: TRBV5-4; CDR3aa: CASSQPGGQGYYGYTF
v_gene: TRBV20-1; CDR3aa: CSAPDESSTDTQYF
v_gene: TRBV6-5; CDR3aa: CASSYSAGAGNTTYF
v_gene: TRBV27; CDR3aa: CASSPPLGLAGGEQYF
v_gene: TRBV6-2/TRBV6-3; CDR3aa: CASTDNTGANVLTF